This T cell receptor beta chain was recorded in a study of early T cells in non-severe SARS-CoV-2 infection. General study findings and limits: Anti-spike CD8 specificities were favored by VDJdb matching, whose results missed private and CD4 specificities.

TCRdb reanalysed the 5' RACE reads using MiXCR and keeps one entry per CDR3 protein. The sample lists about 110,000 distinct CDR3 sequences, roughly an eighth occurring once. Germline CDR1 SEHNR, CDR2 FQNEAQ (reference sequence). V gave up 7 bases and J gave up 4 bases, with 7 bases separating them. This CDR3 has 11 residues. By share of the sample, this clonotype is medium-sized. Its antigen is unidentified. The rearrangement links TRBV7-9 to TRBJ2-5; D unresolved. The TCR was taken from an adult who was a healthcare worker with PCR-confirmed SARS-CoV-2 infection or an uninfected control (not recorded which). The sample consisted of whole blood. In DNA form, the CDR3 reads TGTGCCAGCACCGAACTAGAGACCCAGTACTTC. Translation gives CASTELETQYF.